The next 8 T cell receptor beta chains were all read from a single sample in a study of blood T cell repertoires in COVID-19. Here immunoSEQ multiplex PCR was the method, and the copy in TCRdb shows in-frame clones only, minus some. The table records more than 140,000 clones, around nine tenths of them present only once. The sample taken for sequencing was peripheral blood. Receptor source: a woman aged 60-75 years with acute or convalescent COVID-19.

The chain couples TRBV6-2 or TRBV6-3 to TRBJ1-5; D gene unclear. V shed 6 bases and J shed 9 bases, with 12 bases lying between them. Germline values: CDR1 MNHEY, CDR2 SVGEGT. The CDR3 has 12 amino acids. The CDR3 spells CASSPPYGPQHF. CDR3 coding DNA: TGTGCCAGCAGCCCCCCCTATGGGCCCCAGCATTTT.

The CDR3 reads CASSRLDIRYGYTF. The CDR3 DNA is TGTGCCAGCAGTCGACTAGACATCCGATATGGCTACACCTTC. The V and J genes are TRBV28 and TRBJ1-2, with unresolved D. The CDR3 loop spans 14 amino acids. Trimming left V 5 bases short and J 5 bases short, with 15 bases between. From germline, CDR1 is MDHEN and CDR2 SYDVKM.

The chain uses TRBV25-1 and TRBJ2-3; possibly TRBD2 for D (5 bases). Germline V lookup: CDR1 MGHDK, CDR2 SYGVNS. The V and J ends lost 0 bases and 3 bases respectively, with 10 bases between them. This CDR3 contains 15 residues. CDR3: CASSEYEGWTDTQYF. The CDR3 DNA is TGTGCCAGCAGTGAATATGAGGGCTGGACAGATACGCAGTATTTT. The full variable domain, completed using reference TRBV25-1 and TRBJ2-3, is EADIYQTPRYLVIGTGKKITLECSQTMGHDKMYWYQQDPGMELHLIHYSYGVNSTEKGDLSSESTVSRIRTEHFPLTLESARPSHTSQYLCASSEYEGWTDTQYFGPGTRLTVL.

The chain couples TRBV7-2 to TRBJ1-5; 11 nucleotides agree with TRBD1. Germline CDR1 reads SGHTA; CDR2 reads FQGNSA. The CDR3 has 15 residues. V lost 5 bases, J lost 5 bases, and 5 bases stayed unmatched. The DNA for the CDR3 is TGTGCCAGCAGCCCGGGGACAGGGGGGGATCAGCCCCAGCATTTT. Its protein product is CASSPGTGGDQPQHF.

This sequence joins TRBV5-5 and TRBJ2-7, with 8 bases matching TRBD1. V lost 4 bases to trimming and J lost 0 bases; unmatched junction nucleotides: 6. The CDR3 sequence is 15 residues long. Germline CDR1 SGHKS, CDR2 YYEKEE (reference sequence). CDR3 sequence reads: CASSPTGGSSYEQYF. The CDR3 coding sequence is TGTGCCAGCAGCCCCACAGGGGGATCCTCCTACGAGCAGTACTTC.

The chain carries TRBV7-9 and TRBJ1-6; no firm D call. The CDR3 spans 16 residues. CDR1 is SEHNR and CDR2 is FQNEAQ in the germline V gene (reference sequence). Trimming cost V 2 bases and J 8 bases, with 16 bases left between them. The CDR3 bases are TGTGCCAGCAGCTTATCTCCGAGGAGGGCTGATTCACCCCTCCACTTT. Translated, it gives CASSLSPRRADSPLHF.

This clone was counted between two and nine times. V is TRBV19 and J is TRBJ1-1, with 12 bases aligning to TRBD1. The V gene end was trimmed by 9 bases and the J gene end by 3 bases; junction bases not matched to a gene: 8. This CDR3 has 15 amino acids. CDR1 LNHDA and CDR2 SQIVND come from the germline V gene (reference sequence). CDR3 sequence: CASQGQGAGHTEAFF. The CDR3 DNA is TGTGCCAGCCAGGGACAGGGGGCTGGTCACACTGAAGCTTTCTTT. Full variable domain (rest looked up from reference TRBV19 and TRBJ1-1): DGGITQSPKYLFRKEGQNVTLSCEQNLNHDAMYWYRQDPGQGLRLIYYSQIVNDFQKGDIAEGYSVSREKKESFPLTVTSAQKNPTAFYLCASQGQGAGHTEAFFGQGTRLTVV.

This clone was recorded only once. The CDR3 DNA follows: TGTGCCATCAGTGAAGGGACTAGCGGGTCTGGCTCTGGGGCCAACGTCCTGACTTTC. Encoded protein: CAISEGTSGSGSGANVLTF. V gene TRBV10-3 combines with J gene TRBJ2-6, with 12 nucleotides matching TRBD2. This CDR3 is 19 amino acids long. CDR1 is ENHRY and CDR2 is SYGVKD in the germline V gene. J gave up 0 bases and V 3 bases, and 6 bases lay outside the gene matches.